The TCR beta chain described here comes from a study of shared clonotypes between healthy human individuals. CDR1 MNHEY and CDR2 SMNVEV come from the germline V gene (reference sequence). This CDR3 has 18 amino acids. With V trimmed by 6 bases and J by 5 bases, 17 bases remained unmatched. Evenly divided among several immunoSEQ plates was the genomic DNA of each subset. Original methodology: As immunoSEQ supplied junction-only sequences (without quality scores), filtering differed. Generated by immunoSEQ multiplex PCR, the TCRdb table keeps only in-frame clones and is missing some. From that table come the V and J calls and clone size; the DNA was used to work out D and trimming. The data show around 530,000 clones, roughly 79% seen once.

The rearrangement joins TRBV27 to TRBJ2-2; 8 bases fit TRBD1. This receptor was taken from a woman aged 35 to 49 in good health. Some clones in this sample may be carry-over from other donors' samples. Material: PBMCs. CDR3 amino acids: CASRTGQGGAGGTGELFF. The DNA for the CDR3 is TGTGCCAGCAGAACAGGACAGGGTGGGGCTGGCGGGACCGGGGAGCTGTTTTTT.